The source of this T cell receptor beta chain is a study of cytomegalovirus exposure and HLA in healthy donors (dated by TCRdb to 2015 to 2018). About the study as a whole: In an earlier analysis of some 550 of the donors, around 300 Gb of sequence data and 90 million to 130 million unique TCR beta sequences from 150 million to 200 million T cells were reported. An early release covering roughly 600 HLA-typed donors comprised about 300 gigabases of sequencing data and tens of millions of unique TCR sequences. Of the approximately 400 genotyped donors, around 81% fell in the genetic ancestry cluster associated with self-reported Caucasian donors. The study aimed to test whether signatures of past pathogen exposure could be identified by cataloging public T cell receptors. The T cell repertoires of 670 or so subjects were profiled by immunosequencing and related to cytomegalovirus serostatus. Along with the approximately 700-subject first cohort, a separate validation cohort of over a hundred different subjects was used. The study combined high-throughput TCR immunosequencing, statistical association of individual TCRs with disease status, and machine learning to predict cytomegalovirus infection status. A later analysis re-examined previously published TCR beta repertoires from just over 650 donors and added high-resolution HLA genotyping to investigate patterns of TCR occurrence. Rather than drawing on any new phenotypic data, the later analysis identified candidate immune exposures from TCR beta sequences and the way those sequences occurred across donors. An earlier analysis of roughly 600 of the donors used high-throughput TCR beta sequencing to judge whether each TCR beta V gene segment behaved as functional or pseudogenic. Donor age, sex, ethnicity and CMV serostatus were compiled together with the repertoire data. A later genetic analysis took genome-wide SNP genotypes for about 55% of the 666 donors and used that subset as a discovery cohort. All discovery cohort repertoires had been generated using a single sequencing platform. HLA typing included class I and class II loci at four-digit resolution. The number of typed donors differed by locus: roughly 620-630 for A, B, C, DRB1 and DQB1; 500 to 550 for DQA1; some 610 for DPA1; and approximately 450 for DPB1. A few DR-DQ haplotypes were treated as single units for association and clustering because of strong linkage in the cohort. Among some 410 genotyped donors of the cohort, an average of around 240,000 unique TCR beta nucleotide sequences was sequenced per donor, of which about 20% were non-productive. The paper as a whole reports these results and caveats: The earlier analysis of 587 of the donors excluded roughly 17 rarely observed V segments, including chromosome 9 orphons, because counts were too low. A cluster of highly shared sequence variants was judged likely to represent a technical artifact of the sequencing pipeline. A further reported finding was that TCR beta sequences accurately predicted the HLA-A and HLA-B alleles for most subjects in the first cohort. In an earlier analysis of 587 of the donors, most TCR beta V segments were observed in productive rearrangements about 87% or about 30% of the time, broadly matching IMGT annotations. Because some donors lacked HLA typing at each locus, the association tests relied only on the typed subset. Several of the top co-occurrence clusters appeared to be linked to parvovirus B19, influenza, CMV and Epstein-Barr virus, according to a later analysis. Correlated functional status among segregating V segments might be attributable to linkage disequilibrium, but an unknown experimental factor could not be ruled out. Strong co-occurrence of HLA alleles, especially DR and DQ, made assigning TCR associations to individual alleles difficult. Some IMGT-functional V segments, including TRBV6-2 and TRBV6-3, could not be told apart with the 87-base-pair reads, so those segments were excluded. In a later analysis, HLA-associated TCR beta chains were found to be more clonally expanded and to have lower generation probabilities than equally common non-associated chains. In vitro tests confirmed that three of the cytomegalovirus-associated TCR beta chains recognize cytomegalovirus antigens. In a later genetic analysis, fewer N-insertions in productive TCRs were reported among donors in an Asian-associated ancestry cluster than the roughly 700-donor mean. The presence/absence analyses assumed that sequencing depth was roughly uniform across donors, and that assumption may not be true. V-gene and J-gene trimming of TCR beta chains was associated with a missense DCLRE1C variant in a later genetic analysis, and the association was replicated in an independent cohort. According to the authors, the approach could potentially be generalized to other disease states and immunological phenotypes. The study gave a list of over 150 TCR beta chains associated with cytomegalovirus. A later analysis found that TCR association rates varied across HLA loci, with DRB1 alleles showing the most associated TCRs and HLA-C alleles the fewest. In a later analysis, some 18,000 TCR beta sequences were associated with specific HLA alleles at a false discovery rate of 0.05. The cohort was sequenced for TCR beta chains only, and without alpha or paired-chain data the features that could be detected were limited. Most TCR sequences were seen in very few donors, while some public TCRs were found in many individuals. For the cohort, immune exposure information was limited to CMV serostatus. In a later analysis, most CMV-associated TCR beta chains were found to appear HLA-restricted, with HLA associations seemingly driven largely by CMV exposure. Cytomegalovirus status was reported to be diagnosed by the classifier with high specificity and sensitivity in both the original and validation cohorts.

As regards this clone: Its cognate antigen has yet to be identified. There are no base qualities to consult, and no much larger clone falls within one base.

The library came from the immunoSEQ multiplex PCR assay. A mixture of 60 forward primers for TCR Vbeta segments and 13 reverse primers for TCR Jbeta segments was used in the multiplex PCR. The CDR3 region of rearranged TCR beta genes was amplified from genomic DNA by a multiplex PCR assay. The amplified TCR beta libraries were sequenced on the Illumina HiSeq System as 87-base-pair reads. The paper's processing steps were these. Across the 666 repertoires, a later analysis counted some 80 million unique TCR beta chains, 9.5 million to 13 million of which were shared by at least two donors. Raw reads were error-corrected and collapsed into unique sequences by a nearest-neighbor algorithm in which closely related sequences were merged to remove PCR and sequencing errors. CDR3 sequences were aligned to IMGT reference sequences to assign V, D and J gene segments. Each retained sequence needed at least a six-nucleotide match to both a V gene segment and a J gene segment. Rearrangements were classified as productive when the CDR3 lacked stop codons and remained in frame with V and J, and all other rearrangements were classified as non-productive. CDR3 was defined according to IMGT convention as the region running from the second conserved V-encoded cysteine to the conserved J-encoded phenylalanine. The earlier analysis of 587 of the donors excluded sequences that lacked an unambiguous match to a single V gene segment. In an earlier analysis of some 590 of the donors, a V segment was called functional when productive rearrangements were above 56.7%, and segregating when the standard deviation between donors exceeded 5%. A statistical classification framework was built for diagnosing cytomegalovirus status from the catalog of TCR beta chain sequences. A later analysis assigned V and J genes by comparing TCR nucleotide sequences with IMGT/GENE-DB human TR gene sequences. Using the TCRdist pipeline, a later analysis assigned CDR3 sequences along with most-parsimonious VDJ recombination scenarios. In a later analysis, each TCR beta chain was defined by its CDR3 amino acid sequence together with its V-gene family, and reads without a unique V-gene family were excluded. As a way to deal with suspected cross-contamination and a sequencing artifact, a later analysis dropped 450 to 700 nucleotide sequences that were highly shared and had low generation probability. In a later analysis, a clonal expansion index for each public chain was calculated from normalized within-repertoire ranks of inferred template counts. In a later analysis, generation probabilities were computed with a VDJ recombination model fitted to out-of-frame rearrangements, and the resulting probabilities were checked against IGoR. In a later analysis, TCR-TCR, TCR-HLA and TCR-CMV co-occurrence was scored with hypergeometric tests, and a repertoire-size bias correction was applied to TCR pairs. False discovery rates were estimated in a later analysis by permuting HLA or CMV assignments 20 times. In a later analysis, co-occurring TCRs were grouped using DBSCAN, with TCRdist sequence similarity added in when clustering inside HLA-allele-positive subsets. Co-occurrence clustering excluded repertoires with fewer than 30,000 or more than 120,000 public chains, plus five with anomalous nucleotide sharing. Here the immuneACCESS table is served through TCRdb, limited to in-frame sequences with V and J called. Missing clones are a known gap in these copies; in checked studies unresolved V genes cover under half, and the rest lacks a known reason. From that table come the V and J calls and clone size; the DNA was used to work out D and trimming. The sample table records approximately 120,000 clones; more than 65% of these occur just once. The top ten hold roughly 9.8% of the sample.

CDR1 and CDR2 are drawn from the germline V gene (reference sequence): LNHDA, SQIVND. V lost 7 bases and J lost 3 bases; the stretch between them is 18 bases long. From cysteine to phenylalanine, the CDR3 is 15 amino acids long. Only CDR3 DNA remains: 45 bases, in frame from the first base. The cohort was made up of around 720 healthy bone marrow donors. At the time of sampling, every cohort member was nominally healthy, though immune exposures that went unrecorded were likely present. The donor was CMV seropositive and was included in the group of 250 to 350 seropositive cohort members. A peripheral blood sample was collected from each donor, and TCR beta sequencing was performed on peripheral blood mononuclear cells. Genomic DNA extraction from the blood cell samples was performed with the Qiagen DNeasy Blood Extraction Kit.

Source material: PBMCs. In this chain, TRBV19 is recombined with TRBJ1-1; a tentative D call is TRBD1 (6 bases match). The origin of this receptor is a man aged 40-55 years in good health and CMV-seropositive. The CDR3 region has the sequence CASTFSGVWDTEAFF. The bases read TGTGCCAGTACCTTCTCAGGGGTGTGGGACACTGAAGCTTTCTTT.